The entry below gives a single T cell receptor (beta chain) sequence along with its context. Antigen specificity is unknown. These data come from a study of shared clonotypes between healthy human individuals. The assay was immunoSEQ multiplex PCR, and TCRdb's table has in-frame clones only and misses some. The sample records approximately 100,000 clones, 55% to 70% being singletons. Whole-study findings and limits: Non-shared clonotypes showed lower generation probabilities than clonotypes common to all four donors. When naive CD4 clonotypes were compared across a few donors, about 5% were shared.

Those who donated, Caucasian adults without exception, all lived in Nashville, Tennessee. V was cut by 6 bases and J by 10 bases, with 13 bases left in between. Per germline, CDR1 MNHEY and CDR2 SMNVEV (reference sequence). The CDR3 is 12 residues long. Sequencing was performed on memory CD8+ T cells sorted from blood. Subset given: CD45RO+ cells pooled with CCR7-negative TemRA cells. This receptor was identified in a woman in her 30s in good health. This sequence joins TRBV27 and TRBJ2-1; the D gene is possibly TRBD1 (6 bases). This CDR3 reads CASSSGQLEQFF. The CDR3 DNA reads as TGTGCCAGCAGCTCCGGACAGCTGGAGCAGTTCTTC.